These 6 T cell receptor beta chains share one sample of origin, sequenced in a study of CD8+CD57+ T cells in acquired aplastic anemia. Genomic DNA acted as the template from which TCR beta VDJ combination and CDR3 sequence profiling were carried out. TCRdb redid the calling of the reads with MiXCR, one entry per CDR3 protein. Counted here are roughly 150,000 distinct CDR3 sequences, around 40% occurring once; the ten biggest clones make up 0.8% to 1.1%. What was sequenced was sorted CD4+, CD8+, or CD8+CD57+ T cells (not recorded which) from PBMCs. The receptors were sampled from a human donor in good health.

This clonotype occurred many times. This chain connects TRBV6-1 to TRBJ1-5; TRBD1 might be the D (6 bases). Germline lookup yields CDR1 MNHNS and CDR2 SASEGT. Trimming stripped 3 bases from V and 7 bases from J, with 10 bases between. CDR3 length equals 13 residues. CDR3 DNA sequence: TGTGCCAGCAGTGAGACAGGTGGGCAGCCCCAGCATTTT. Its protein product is CASSETGGQPQHF.

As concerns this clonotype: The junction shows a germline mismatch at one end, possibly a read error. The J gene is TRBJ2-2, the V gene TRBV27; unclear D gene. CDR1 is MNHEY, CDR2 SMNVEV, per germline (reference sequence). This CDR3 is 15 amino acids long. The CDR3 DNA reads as TGTGCCGGCAGTTTTCAGCTCCCGAACACAGGGGAGCTGTTTTTT. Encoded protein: CAGSFQLPNTGELFF.

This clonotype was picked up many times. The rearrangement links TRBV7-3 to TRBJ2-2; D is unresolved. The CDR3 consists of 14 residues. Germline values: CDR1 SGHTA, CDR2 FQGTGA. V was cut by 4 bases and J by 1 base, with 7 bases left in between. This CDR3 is CASSSALNTGELFF. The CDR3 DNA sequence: TGTGCCAGCAGCTCCGCCTTGAACACCGGGGAGCTGTTTTTT.

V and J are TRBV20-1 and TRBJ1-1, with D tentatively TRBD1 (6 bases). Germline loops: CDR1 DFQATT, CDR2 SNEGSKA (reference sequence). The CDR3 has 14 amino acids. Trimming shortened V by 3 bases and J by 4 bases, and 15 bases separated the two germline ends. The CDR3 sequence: CSARTRGRVTEAFF. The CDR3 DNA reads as TGCAGTGCTAGGACCAGGGGTAGGGTCACTGAAGCTTTCTTT.

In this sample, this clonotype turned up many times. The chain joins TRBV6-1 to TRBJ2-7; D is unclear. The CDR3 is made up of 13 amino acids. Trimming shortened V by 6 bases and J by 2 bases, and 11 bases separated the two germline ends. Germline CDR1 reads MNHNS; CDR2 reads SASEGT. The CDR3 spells CASSRPGTYEQYF. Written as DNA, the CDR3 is TGTGCCAGCAGCAGACCAGGAACCTACGAGCAGTACTTC.

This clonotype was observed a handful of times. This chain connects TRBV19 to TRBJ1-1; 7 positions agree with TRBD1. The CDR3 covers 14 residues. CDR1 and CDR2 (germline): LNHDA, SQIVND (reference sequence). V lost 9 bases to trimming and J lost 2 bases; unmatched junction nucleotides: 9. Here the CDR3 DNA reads TGTGCCAGCTCACGACAGGGTGGTAACACTGAAGCTTTCTTT. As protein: CASSRQGGNTEAFF.